The count of the clone carrying this T cell receptor beta chain is one. The data were obtained in a study of T cell responses to AZD1222 COVID-19 vaccine. Using immunoSEQ multiplex PCR, the repertoire was profiled, and TCRdb retains in-frame clones only, with some absent. The profile shows tens of thousands of clones, approximately 91% of them singletons. The J segment lost 1 base and the V segment lost 1 base, leaving 6 bases of the junction unmatched. The germline V gene encodes CDR1 LNHNV and CDR2 YYDKDF (reference sequence). The CDR3 is made up of 16 amino acids. Sequenced material: peripheral blood, taken on day 0 of AZD1222 vaccination. The chain couples TRBV15 to TRBJ1-1, with TRBD1 matching 7 bases. This clonotype originated in an adult in good health. Here the CDR3 reads CATSRGYGQANTEAFF. CDR3 in DNA: TGTGCCACCAGCAGAGGATATGGACAGGCGAACACTGAAGCTTTCTTT.